One and the same sample provided the 19 T cell receptor beta chains below, sequenced in a study of T cell repertoires in breast cancer. Blocking oligonucleotides added to a second nested PCR suppressed unpaired genes. In TCRdb, the emulsion pairing reads were re-called with MiXCR into one record per CDR3 protein. Among about 740 distinct CDR3 sequences listed, about 35% were seen once. The expanded emulsion RT-PCR method captured paired alpha and beta chains from CD8+ T cells. The sequenced sample consisted of CD8+ T cells. These receptors originate from a pool of human donors with breast cancer or a healthy control (not recorded which).

Concerning this clonotype: A read error may explain this, as a much larger clone is one base away. The chain joins TRBV7-3 to TRBJ2-5; tentative D call: TRBD2 (5 bases). CDR3 size: 14 residues. Trimming stripped 6 bases from V and 1 base from J, with 12 bases between. Per the germline V gene, CDR1 is SGHTA and CDR2 is FQGTGA. CDR3: CASRSAGSQETQYF. DNA for the CDR3: TGTGCCAGCAGGTCGGCGGGCTCCCAAGAGACCCAGTACTTC.

Of note for this clonotype: One end of the junction varies from germline; a read error may be responsible. The V gene is TRBV7-2, the J gene TRBJ2-7, with TRBD2 identical over 12 bases. Germline lookup yields CDR1 SGHTA and CDR2 FQGNSA. CDR3 length: 15 residues. The CDR3 DNA is TGTGCCAGCAGCGGAGCTAGCGGGGGGGCCGACGAGAAGGACTTC. This encodes CASSGASGGADEKDF.

The gene calls are TRBV6-8 and TRBJ2-2; D is possibly TRBD2 (5 bases). The CDR3 length is 15 residues. Per the germline V gene, CDR1 is MNHGY and CDR2 is SAAAGT. V lost 2 bases, J lost 4 bases, and 11 bases lay in between. CDR3 bases: TGTGCCAGCAGTTACCCTGGAGGTGGCACCGGGGAGCTGTTTTTT. Translation gives CASSYPGGGTGELFF.

Relative to its sample, this clonotype is medium-sized. CDR3 sequence: CASSLSRGGGYEQYF. The CDR3 nucleotides are TGTGCCAGCAGCTTATCCCGCGGGGGGGGCTACGAGCAGTACTTC. This chain connects TRBV7-3 to TRBJ2-7, with TRBD2 matching 9 bases. Germline CDR1 is SGHTA and CDR2 is FQGTGA. V shed 2 bases, J shed 3 bases, and the junction held 5 bases outside the gene matches. The CDR3 has 15 residues.

This clonotype showed up many times. The chain combines TRBV6-2 or TRBV6-3 with TRBJ2-7; D call uncertain. Trimming removed 0 bases from V and 7 bases from J, with 16 bases in between. CDR3 length equals 15 residues. In germline, CDR1 is MNHEY, CDR2 SVGEGT. In DNA, the CDR3 is TGTGCCAGCAGTTACTCGAAACCCCGCTTCGTTGAGCAGTACTTC. Translating it yields CASSYSKPRFVEQYF.

A note on this clonotype: The conserved closing phenylalanine or tryptophan is absent in this CDR3, likely reflecting a read error. No DNA is shown, since the ends of the CDR3 on it are uncertain; the CDR3 is the one TCRdb lists. The chain is built from TRBV7-6 and TRBJ2-2. The CDR3 is 14 amino acids long, termini counted. Germline CDR1 and CDR2: SGHVS and FNYEAQ. CDR3 sequence: CASSLAVNTGELWL.

On this clonotype: The CDR3 does not end in the conserved phenylalanine or tryptophan, so this is likely a read error. The DNA is left out, because the CDR3 cannot be placed on it with certainty; the CDR3 is given as TCRdb lists it. Here the CDR3 reads CASSREGAVYEQDG. The rearrangement joins TRBV7-2 to TRBJ2-7; the D call in the table, TRBD1, was not verified against the DNA. From its first to its last residue, the CDR3 has 14 amino acids. CDR1 SGHTA and CDR2 FQGNSA come from the germline V gene.

The chain uses TRBV19 and TRBJ2-4; D unclear. Germline V lookup: CDR1 LNHDA, CDR2 SQIVND (reference sequence). This CDR3 spans 16 amino acids. Between the trimmed V and J ends, which lost 1 base and 0 bases, there was a span of 10 bases. The CDR3 region is CASSIGTMPAKNIQYF. The CDR3 DNA reads as TGTGCCAGTAGTATAGGTACGATGCCAGCCAAAAACATTCAGTACTTC.

The chain uses TRBV7-2 and TRBJ1-1, with TRBD1 matching 8 bases. Germline loops: CDR1 SGHTA, CDR2 FQGNSA. There are 14 residues in the CDR3. Trimming cost V 5 bases and J 4 bases; bases outside gene matches: 6. The CDR3, as DNA: TGTGCCAGCAGCCTGAAACAGGGGGGCACTGAAGCTTTCTTT. This codes for CASSLKQGGTEAFF.

This clonotype came up a few times. V gene TRBV6-8 combines with J gene TRBJ2-1; D ambiguous. Germline assignment: CDR1 MNHGY and CDR2 SAAAGT. With 0 bases removed from V and 4 bases from J, the gap between germline ends came to 4 bases. The CDR3 is made up of 13 amino acids. The CDR3 nucleotides are TGTGCCAGCAGTTACTCAGATTACAATGAGCAGTTCTTC. Protein sequence: CASSYSDYNEQFF.

The sample holds a few counts of this clonotype. A much bigger clone sits one base away, suggesting this may be a read error. The rearrangement links TRBV7-2 to TRBJ2-5, with D hard to call. The CDR3 extends over 13 amino acids. Deletions cut 3 bases from V and 9 bases from J, with 14 bases between. Germline loops: CDR1 SGHTA, CDR2 FQGNSA. CDR3 bases: TGTGCCAGCAGCTTCTCTTGGATAGTGGCCCAGTACTTC. Translating it yields CASSFSWIVAQYF.

This clonotype is labeled large. The chain joins TRBV7-8 to TRBJ1-3; D gene uncertain. The ends were cut back, 3 bases at V and 0 bases at J, with 12 bases in the middle. The CDR3 spans 16 residues. Germline CDR1 is SGHVS and CDR2 is FQNEAQ. In DNA form, the CDR3 reads TGTGCCAGCAGCTTCATAGGTGGGCTCTCTGGAAACACCATATATTTT. This gives the protein CASSFIGGLSGNTIYF.

By frequency in the sample, this clonotype is medium-sized. J is TRBJ2-2 and V is TRBV7-6; maybe TRBD1 (6 bases). V was pared by 4 bases and J by 14 bases, with 11 bases between. The CDR3 contains 11 residues. Germline CDR1 and CDR2: SGHVS and FNYEAQ. This CDR3 is CASSSTGFLFF. The CDR3 DNA reads as TGTGCCAGCAGCTCAACAGGGTTCCTGTTTTTT. The complete variable domain, with remaining parts taken from reference TRBV7-6 and TRBJ2-2, reads GAGVSQSPRYKVTKRGQDVALRCDPISGHVSLYWYRQALGQGPEFLTYFNYEAQQDKSGLPNDRFSAERPEGSISTLTIQRTEQRDSAMYRCASSSTGFLFFGEGSRLTVL.

This clonotype is labeled large. The chain employs TRBV7-2 and TRBJ1-2; D is unclear. The CDR3 contains 13 residues. V lost 3 bases and J lost 3, with 8 bases in between. Germline V gene lookup returns CDR1 SGHTA and CDR2 FQGNSA. The CDR3 is CASSLDFHYGYTF. The DNA of the CDR3 is TGTGCCAGCAGCTTGGACTTTCACTATGGCTACACCTTC.

As to this clonotype: As the CDR3 is not closed by the conserved phenylalanine or tryptophan, this likely results from a read error. The rearrangement links TRBV7-2 to TRBJ2-7; no clear D gene. The germline V gene has CDR1 SGHTA and CDR2 FQGNSA. The V end lost 6 bases, the J end lost 0 bases, and 12 bases lay between the germline ends. The CDR3 sequence is 14 residues long. In nucleotides, the CDR3 is TGTGCCAGCAGTCCCTCGGCAGGCTCCTACGAGCAGTACTCC. Its protein product is CASSPSAGSYEQYS.

In this sample, this clonotype is medium-sized. This chain connects TRBV6-2 or TRBV6-3 to TRBJ2-1, with a weak D call TRBD2 (6 bases). The CDR3 covers 14 residues. V was clipped by 7 bases and J by 5 bases, with 15 bases between them. Per germline, CDR1 MNHEY and CDR2 SVGEGT. CDR3 sequence reads: CASNGRATNNEQFF. For the CDR3, the DNA is TGTGCCAGCAACGGGAGAGCCACTAACAATGAGCAGTTCTTC.

This clonotype is deemed medium-sized. V is TRBV7-2 and J is TRBJ2-3; D is ambiguous. The CDR3 spans 15 residues. Trimming stripped 1 base from V and 4 bases from J, with 12 bases between. From germline, CDR1 is SGHTA and CDR2 FQGNSA. The CDR3 nucleotides are TGTGCCAGCAGCTTAGAAGCAGCCAAGGCAGATACGCAGTATTTT. It yields the protein CASSLEAAKADTQYF.

In its sample, this clonotype is large. This rearrangement joins TRBV6-6 to TRBJ2-6; D is ambiguous. The germline V gene encodes CDR1 MNHNY and CDR2 SVGAGI (reference sequence). V lost 2 bases and J 0 bases, leaving 2 bases between the germline ends. The CDR3 is 14 amino acids. CDR3 nucleotides: TGTGCCAGCAGTTACAGCTCTGGGGCCAACGTCCTGACTTTC. As protein: CASSYSSGANVLTF.

By proportion, this clonotype is medium-sized (0.01 to 0.1%). The J gene is TRBJ2-3, the V gene TRBV7-6, with D possibly matching TRBD2 (5 bases). The V gene's germline CDR1 is SGHVS and CDR2 FNYEAQ. The CDR3 runs to 15 residues. V was trimmed by 3 bases and J by 2 bases, leaving 12 bases between them. The CDR3 loop reads CASSFQSLATDTQYF. CDR3 DNA sequence: TGTGCCAGCAGCTTTCAGTCCCTAGCCACAGATACGCAGTATTTT.